This T cell receptor (beta chain) is drawn from a study of persistence of HIV-infected CD4 T cells. This clone was seen once. What it binds is not known. The libraries were made with immunoSEQ version 4 in survey mode. The data were produced by immunoSEQ multiplex PCR, yet TCRdb's version contains in-frame clones alone and is incomplete. Here the sample spans tens of thousands of clones, approximately 90% being singletons. Whole-study results and caveats: Bulk TCR data could not be restricted to HIV-1-infected CMV-responding cells.

Deletions cut 0 bases from V and 7 bases from J, with 15 bases between. The CDR3 totals 14 residues. The germline V gene encodes CDR1 GTSNPN and CDR2 SVGIG (reference sequence). Cells were stimulated nonspecifically with anti-CD3/anti-CD28 magnetic beads. Sorting selected CD4+ T cells upregulating both CD40 ligand and CD69. PBMCs were depleted of CD8+ T cells before stimulation. The sample was CD4+ T cells sorted from PBMCs after roughly 20-hour stimulation, taken from a patient who received antiretroviral therapy. The chain couples TRBV30 to TRBJ1-2, with no clear D. The source is an adult woman with HIV who was CMV-seropositive. For the CDR3, the DNA is TGTGCCTGGAGTGTAAGTCGCTTGAAGGCTGGCTACACCTTC. Translating gives CAWSVSRLKAGYTF. Together with reference TRBV30 and TRBJ1-2, the CDR3 gives the full variable domain: SQTIHQWPATLVQPVGSPLSLECTVEGTSNPNLYWYRQAAGRGLQLLFYSVGIGQISSEVPQNLSASRPQDRQFILSSKKLLLSDSGFYLCAWSVSRLKAGYTFGSGTRLTVV.